These 13 T cell receptor beta chains came from one sample sequenced in a study of T cell repertoires in cytomegalovirus infection. Their target antigens are unknown. TCRdb reprocessed the reads with MiXCR, giving one entry per CDR3 protein. Here the sample spans about a million distinct CDR3 sequences, roughly 30% being singletons. The sequenced sample was cultured CD8+ T cells from PBMCs, obtained from culture after CMV antigen stimulation. Receptors originate from a human donor in good health (CMV status not recorded). Some clones in this sample may be carry-over from other donors' samples.

The chain combines TRBV3-1 with TRBJ1-5; D might be TRBD1 (5 bases). This CDR3 contains 16 residues. Germline CDR1 and CDR2: LGHDT and YNNKEL (reference sequence). V was shortened by 2 bases and J by 6 bases, with 17 bases between the two germline ends. The DNA for the CDR3 is TGTGCCAGCAGCCAATCCAGGGATTGGATAGGTCAGCCCCAGCATTTT. Translated: CASSQSRDWIGQPQHF. Full variable domain (outside the CDR3, taken from reference TRBV3-1 and TRBJ1-5): DTAVSQTPKYLVTQMGNDKSIKCEQNLGHDTMYWYKQDSKKFLKIMFSYNNKELIINETVPNRFSPKSPDKAHLNLHINSLELGDSAVYFCASSQSRDWIGQPQHFGDGTRLSIL.

The J gene is TRBJ2-4, the V gene TRBV28; D is undetermined. Germline V gene data show CDR1 as MDHEN and CDR2 as SYDVKM. This CDR3 is 15 amino acids long. V shed 7 bases and J shed 1 base, with 14 bases lying between them. CDR3 amino acids: CASNPFLGAKNIQYF. The CDR3 nucleotides read TGTGCCAGCAATCCCTTCCTTGGGGCCAAAAACATTCAGTACTTC.

A note on this clonotype: A junction end diverges from the germline sequence, so it may reflect a read error. The CDR3: CTSSLAGATYNEQFF. The CDR3, as DNA: TGTACCAGCAGCTTAGCGGGGGCCACCTACAATGAGCAGTTCTTC. This rearrangement joins TRBV7-6 to TRBJ2-1; 9 bases align to TRBD2. The CDR3 spans 15 residues. The germline gives CDR1 SGHVS, CDR2 FNYEAQ.

About this clonotype: A read error may account for a junction end that differs from germline. The rearrangement links TRBV7-8 to TRBJ2-2; TRBD2 is a possible D gene (5 bases). The CDR3 contains 15 residues. Per the germline V gene, CDR1 is SGHVS and CDR2 is FQNEAQ. DNA for the CDR3: TGTGTCAGCAGCGGCCGGGAAAAGAACACCGGGGAGCTGTTTTTT. Translation gives CVSSGREKNTGELFF.

The chain's CDR3 is CASSRDPQGSTDTQYF. Here the CDR3 DNA reads TGCGCCAGCAGCCGAGACCCCCAGGGCAGCACAGATACGCAGTATTTT. This chain joins TRBV4-1 and TRBJ2-3; perhaps TRBD1 as D (5 bases). CDR3 length: 16 residues. Per the germline V gene, CDR1 is MGHRA and CDR2 is YSYEKL. V lost 4 bases and J 0 bases, leaving 14 bases between the germline ends.

Comments on this clonotype: The junction shows a germline mismatch at one end, possibly a read error. This CDR3 is CATGDPGSAQLGYAF. The DNA for the CDR3 is TGTGCCACCGGTGATCCTGGATCCGCTCAACTAGGCTACGCCTTC. The chain joins TRBV24-1 to TRBJ1-2; D remains unclear. Germline V CDR1 and CDR2: KGHDR, SFDVKD. The CDR3 length is 15 residues.

V usage is TRBV7-9 and J usage is TRBJ2-3, with 7 bases fitting TRBD1. Trimming cost V 0 bases and J 4 bases; bases outside gene matches: 7. This CDR3 spans 16 amino acids. In germline, CDR1 is SEHNR, CDR2 FQNEAQ (reference sequence). The CDR3 nucleotides read TGTGCCAGCAGCTTAGCCATCAGACAGGGTGCAGATACGCAGTATTTT. As protein: CASSLAIRQGADTQYF.

This clonotype has just a few counts. The chain links TRBV6-5 to TRBJ1-6, with 7 positions matching TRBD1. J was trimmed by 8 bases and V by 2 bases; bases with no gene match: 3. The CDR3 sequence is 14 residues long. Looked up from germline, CDR1 is MNHEY and CDR2 is SVGAGI. CDR3 DNA: TGTGCCAGCAGTTACGTTCAGGGGGATTCACCCCTCCACTTT. Its translation: CASSYVQGDSPLHF.

The rearrangement uses TRBV6-5 and TRBJ1-1; D remains unclear. The CDR3 is made up of 12 amino acids. V was pared by 8 bases and J by 1 base, with 8 bases between. The germline V gene encodes CDR1 MNHEY and CDR2 SVGAGI. The CDR3 is CASGRWNTEAFF. The CDR3 region has the DNA TGTGCCAGCGGCAGGTGGAACACTGAAGCTTTCTTT.

The CDR3 here is CASSYGPGGSYEQYF. The CDR3 DNA reads as TGTGCCAGCAGCTACGGACCTGGCGGGTCCTACGAGCAGTACTTC. V is TRBV5-8 and J is TRBJ2-7, with TRBD2 as a possible D gene (5 bases). This CDR3 contains 15 residues. Trimming took 3 bases from V and 1 from J, leaving 14 bases between them. Germline loops: CDR1 SGHTS, CDR2 YDEGEE.

On this clonotype itself: Since a much larger clone is just one base distant, this may be a read error. The J gene is TRBJ2-3, the V gene TRBV6-2 or TRBV6-3; D gene uncertain. Germline CDR1 is MNHEY and CDR2 is SVGEGT. The CDR3 is 13 residues long. Trimming took 10 bases from V and 4 from J, leaving 15 bases between them. The CDR3 nucleotides are TGTGCCAACAGCCTTTTGCGATCAGATACGCAGTATTTT. Its translation is CANSLLRSDTQYF.

The chain recombines TRBV19 with TRBJ1-2, with D possibly TRBD1 on 5 matching bases. The CDR3 contains 12 residues. Trimming shortened V by 10 bases and J by 0 bases, and 9 bases separated the two germline ends. CDR1 and CDR2 from the germline V gene are LNHDA and SQIVND (reference sequence). The DNA for the CDR3 is TGTGCCACCGGACAAACTAACTATGGCTACACCTTC. Protein: CATGQTNYGYTF.

The table lists this clonotype with a few counts. The CDR3 DNA is TGTGCCAGCAGTTTAGGGGCACAGGGACAAGAGACCCAGTACTTC. This codes for CASSLGAQGQETQYF. This chain joins TRBV27 and TRBJ2-5; D perhaps matches TRBD1 (6 bases). CDR1 is MNHEY, CDR2 SMNVEV, per germline (reference sequence). This CDR3 comprises 15 residues. Trimming removed 2 bases at V and 2 bases at J, with 12 bases between.